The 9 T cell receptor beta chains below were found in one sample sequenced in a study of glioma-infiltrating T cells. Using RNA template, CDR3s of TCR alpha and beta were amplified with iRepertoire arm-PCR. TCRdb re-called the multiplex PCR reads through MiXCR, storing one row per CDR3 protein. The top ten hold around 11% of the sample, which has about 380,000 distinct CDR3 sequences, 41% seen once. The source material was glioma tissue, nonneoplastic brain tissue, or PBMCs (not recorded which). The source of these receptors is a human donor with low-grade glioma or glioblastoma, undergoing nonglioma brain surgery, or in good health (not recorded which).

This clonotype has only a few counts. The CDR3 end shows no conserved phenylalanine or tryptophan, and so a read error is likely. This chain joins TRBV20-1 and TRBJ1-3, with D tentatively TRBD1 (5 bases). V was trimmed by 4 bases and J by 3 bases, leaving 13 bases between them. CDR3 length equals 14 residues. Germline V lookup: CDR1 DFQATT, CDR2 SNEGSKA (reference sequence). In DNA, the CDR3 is TGCAGTGCTAATCGCTGGACATTTGGAAACACCATATATTCT. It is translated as CSANRWTFGNTIYS.

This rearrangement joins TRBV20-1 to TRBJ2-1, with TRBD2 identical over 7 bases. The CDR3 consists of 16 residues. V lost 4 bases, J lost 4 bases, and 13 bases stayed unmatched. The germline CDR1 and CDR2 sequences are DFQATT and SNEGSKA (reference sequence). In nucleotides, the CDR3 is TGCAGTGCTATGGACGGGAGGCCACTAAGATACAATGAGCAGTTCTTC. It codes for CSAMDGRPLRYNEQFF.

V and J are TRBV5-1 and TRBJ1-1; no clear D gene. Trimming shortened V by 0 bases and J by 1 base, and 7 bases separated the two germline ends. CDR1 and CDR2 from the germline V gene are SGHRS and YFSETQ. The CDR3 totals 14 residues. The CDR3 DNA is TGCGCCAGCAGCTTGGACTGGAGGAACACTGAAGCTTTCTTT. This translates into CASSLDWRNTEAFF.

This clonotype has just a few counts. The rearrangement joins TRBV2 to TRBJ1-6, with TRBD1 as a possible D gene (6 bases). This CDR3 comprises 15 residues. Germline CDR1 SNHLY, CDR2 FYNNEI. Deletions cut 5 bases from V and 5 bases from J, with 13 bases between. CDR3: CASSSQGQDNSPLHF. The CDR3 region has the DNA TGTGCCAGCAGTAGCCAGGGGCAGGATAATTCACCCCTCCACTTT.

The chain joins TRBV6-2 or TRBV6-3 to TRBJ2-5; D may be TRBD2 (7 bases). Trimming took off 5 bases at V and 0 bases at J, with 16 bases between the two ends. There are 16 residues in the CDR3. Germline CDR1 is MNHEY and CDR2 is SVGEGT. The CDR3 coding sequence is TGTGCCAGCAGTCCCACTTCGGGGGGCTACCAAGAGACCCAGTACTTC. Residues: CASSPTSGGYQETQYF.

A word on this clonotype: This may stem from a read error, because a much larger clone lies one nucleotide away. CDR3 nucleotides: TGTGCCAGCAGTTTCTTCTACAGTCCCTACCAAGAAAACCTGCTGATAAATAGCAATCAGCCCCAGCATTTT. Translation: CASSFFYSPYQENLLINSNQPQHF. V gene TRBV28 combines with J gene TRBJ1-5; D is ambiguous. Per the germline V gene, CDR1 is MDHEN and CDR2 is SYDVKM. With 3 bases removed from V and 0 bases from J, the gap between germline ends came to 36 bases. This CDR3 is 24 amino acids long. Full variable domain (outside the CDR3, taken from reference TRBV28 and TRBJ1-5): DVKVTQSSRYLVKRTGEKVFLECVQDMDHENMFWYRQDPGLGLRLIYFSYDVKMKEKGDIPEGYSVSREKKERFSLILESASTNQTSMYLCASSFFYSPYQENLLINSNQPQHFGDGTRLSIL.

The CDR3 here is CASSLGQGRLEQFF. CDR3 bases: TGTGCCAGCAGCTTGGGGCAGGGGAGGTTGGAGCAGTTCTTC. The J gene is TRBJ2-1, the V gene TRBV7-3; D may correspond to TRBD1 or TRBD2 (6 bases each). The CDR3 covers 14 residues. CDR1 and CDR2 (germline): SGHTA, FQGTGA. Trimming took off 3 bases at V and 10 bases at J, with 16 bases between the two ends.

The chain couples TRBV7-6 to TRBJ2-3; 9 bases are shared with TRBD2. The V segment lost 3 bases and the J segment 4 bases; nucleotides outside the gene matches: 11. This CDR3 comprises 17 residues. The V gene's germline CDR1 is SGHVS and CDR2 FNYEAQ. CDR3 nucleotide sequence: TGTGCCAGCAGCTTTCCCCTAGCGGGACGTGGTGCAGATACGCAGTATTTT. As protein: CASSFPLAGRGADTQYF.

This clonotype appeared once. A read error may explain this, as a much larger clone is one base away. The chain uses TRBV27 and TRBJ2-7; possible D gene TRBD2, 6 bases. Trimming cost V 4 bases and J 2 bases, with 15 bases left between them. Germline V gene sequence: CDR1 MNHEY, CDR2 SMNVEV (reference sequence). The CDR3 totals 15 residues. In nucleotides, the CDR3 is TGTGCCAGCAGTTGGTTTGCGGGATTGCCCTACGAGCAGTACTTC. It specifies CASSWFAGLPYEQYF.